Detailed here is one T cell receptor (beta chain). Its antigen is not identified. Relative to the germline gene, one junction end is altered; a read error may explain this. The CDR3 is made up of 18 amino acids. In germline, CDR1 is SGHTA, CDR2 FQGTGA. Unique molecular identifiers had been added to the TCR beta cDNA libraries. Between roughly 1 and 10 million T cells gave rise to around 500,000 cDNA molecules. TCRdb passed the PCR reads through MiXCR, listing each CDR3 protein once. The sample yields about 680,000 distinct CDR3 sequences, over 45% seen once. The sample comes from a study of post-analysis software for immune sequencing data. Study as a whole: Several disease courses (relapsing-remitting, secondary progressive and progressive-relapsing) of multiple sclerosis were included. Study conclusions and caveats: Samples prepared in the same batch strongly co-clustered by F measure. Controls had significantly higher normalized Chao1 diversity than multiple sclerosis patients. TRBV segments more frequent in patients than in controls numbered several and included TRBV5-6, TRBV5-1 and TRBV20-1.

Source material: blood. The receptor's source is a girl aged 2-10 years with multiple sclerosis. The chain couples TRBV7-3 to TRBJ2-1; TRBD2 matches at 8 bases. The CDR3 loop is CAGSLKGSGISSYNEQFF. The DNA for the CDR3 is TGTGCCGGCAGCTTAAAAGGTAGCGGGATCAGCTCCTACAATGAGCAGTTCTTC.